This TCR beta chain derives from a study of blood T cell repertoires in COVID-19. Sequencing was performed with immunoSEQ multiplex PCR; in TCRdb, only in-frame clones are kept and a portion is missing. The repertoire includes 130,000 to 150,000 clones, around 84% of them detected once, and about 38% sits in the top ten. This clone was seen once. The CDR3 length is 13 residues. The V end was cut by 0 bases, the J end by 7 bases, with 10 bases between. Germline V gives CDR1 SGHRS, CDR2 YFSETQ. V is TRBV5-1 and J is TRBJ1-2; D is unresolved. Material: peripheral blood. The sequence was collected from a human donor in a cohort sampled during active COVID-19. The CDR3 reads CASSLEFSVGYTF. The DNA for the CDR3 is TGCGCCAGCAGCTTGGAGTTTTCGGTTGGCTACACCTTC.